These 23 T cell receptor beta chains came from one sample sequenced in a study of blood T cell repertoires in COVID-19. Sequenced by immunoSEQ multiplex PCR; TCRdb stores in-frame clones only, minus some. The sample yields 65,000 or so clones, roughly 80% seen once. Sequencing was performed on peripheral blood. These receptor sequences come from a woman in her forties or fifties with active or convalescent COVID-19.

V usage is TRBV5-1 and J usage is TRBJ1-2; 8 nucleotides line up with TRBD1. Germline lookup yields CDR1 SGHRS and CDR2 YFSETQ. This CDR3 spans 13 amino acids. Losses at the gene ends were 4 bases for V and 7 bases for J; bases not matched to a gene: 6. CDR3 amino acids: CASSVSGGRGYTF. The CDR3 DNA follows: TGCGCCAGCAGCGTTTCAGGGGGCCGTGGCTACACCTTC. The variable domain in full, completed from reference TRBV5-1 and TRBJ1-2, reads KAGVTQTPRYLIKTRGQQVTLSCSPISGHRSVSWYQQTPGQGLQFLFEYFSETQRNKGNFPGRFSGRQFSNSRSEMNVSTLELGDSALYLCASSVSGGRGYTFGSGTRLTVV.

This clone was recorded once. The chain uses TRBV13 and TRBJ2-7, with 10 bases matching TRBD1. Germline loops: CDR1 PRHDT, CDR2 FYEKMQ (reference sequence). The CDR3 loop spans 21 amino acids. With 0 bases clipped from V and 3 bases from J, the junction kept 20 bases outside the gene matches. The CDR3 DNA reads as TGTGCCAGCAGCTTAGGCTCGTGGGACAGGGGAATGGAAGCGGGAGACTACGAGCAGTACTTC. This codes for CASSLGSWDRGMEAGDYEQYF. The whole variable domain, filled in from reference TRBV13 and TRBJ2-7, reads AAGVIQSPRHLIKEKRETATLKCYPIPRHDTVYWYQQGPGQDPQFLISFYEKMQSDKGSIPDRFSAQQFSDYHSELNMSSLELGDSALYFCASSLGSWDRGMEAGDYEQYFGPGTRLTVT.

V usage is TRBV4-2 and J usage is TRBJ2-2; 8 bases are shared with TRBD1. With 2 bases clipped from V and 0 bases from J, the junction kept 5 bases outside the gene matches. The CDR3 covers 17 residues. Germline loops: CDR1 LGHNA, CDR2 YNFKEQ. Here the CDR3 DNA reads TGTGCCAGCAGCCAACAGCTGGACAGGGCGAACACCGGGGAGCTGTTTTTT. It yields the protein CASSQQLDRANTGELFF.

The CDR3 region is CASSQAHLNTEAFF. The CDR3, as DNA: TGTGCCAGCAGCCAAGCACACCTGAACACTGAAGCTTTCTTT. The chain is built from TRBV4-2 and TRBJ1-1, with D hard to call. Trimming removed 1 base at V and 0 bases at J, with 6 bases between. This CDR3 is 14 amino acids long. Per germline, CDR1 LGHNA and CDR2 YNFKEQ.

The chain uses TRBV6-5 and TRBJ1-2; weak D call: TRBD1 (6 bases). Trimming pared 7 bases from V and 2 bases from J, leaving 17 bases between. CDR1 is MNHEY, CDR2 SVGAGI, per germline. CDR3 length: 15 amino acids. CDR3 sequence: CASKIRGGINYGYTF. CDR3 in DNA: TGTGCCAGCAAAATAAGGGGGGGAATCAACTATGGCTACACCTTC.

This chain uses TRBV7-3 with TRBJ1-1; D is perhaps TRBD1 (6 bases). The CDR3 is made up of 15 amino acids. CDR1 is SGHTA and CDR2 is FQGTGA in the germline V gene. Trimming shortened V by 1 base and J by 1 base, and 10 bases separated the two germline ends. The CDR3 here is CASSLSPGANTEAFF. As DNA, the CDR3 is TGTGCCAGCAGCTTAAGTCCAGGGGCGAACACTGAAGCTTTCTTT.

V is TRBV27 and J is TRBJ1-2, with a weak D call TRBD1 (6 bases). The CDR3 consists of 14 residues. The V gene's germline CDR1 is MNHEY and CDR2 SMNVEV (reference sequence). Between the trimmed V and J ends, which lost 6 bases and 3 bases, there was a span of 14 bases. CDR3 coding DNA: TGTGCCAGCAGGAAGGACAGTTGGGACTATGGCTACACCTTC. It specifies CASRKDSWDYGYTF.

This chain connects TRBV15 to TRBJ2-3, with a tentative D call TRBD1 (5 bases). The CDR3 length is 13 residues. Germline values: CDR1 LNHNV, CDR2 YYDKDF (reference sequence). Trimming took off 6 bases at V and 7 bases at J, with 14 bases between the two ends. CDR3: CATSFQGFYTQYF. CDR3 sequence (DNA): TGTGCCACCAGTTTCCAGGGTTTTTATACGCAGTATTTT.

The chain links TRBV18 to TRBJ1-4, with 9 bases fitting TRBD1. V was clipped by 4 bases and J by 5 bases; unmatched bases: 5. CDR1 is KGHSH and CDR2 is LQKENI in the germline V gene. The CDR3 consists of 15 residues. The CDR3 nucleotides read TGTGCCAGCTCACGAAGGACAGGGGCAAATGAAAAACTGTTTTTT. Translation: CASSRRTGANEKLFF.

The rearrangement uses TRBV12-3 or TRBV12-4 and TRBJ2-5; the D gene is possibly TRBD1 (6 bases). Trimming removed 2 bases at V and 5 bases at J, with 9 bases between. This CDR3 is 13 amino acids long. CDR3 protein: CASSLRQGETQYF. The DNA for the CDR3 is TGTGCCAGCAGTTTACGCCAGGGGGAGACCCAGTACTTC.

V is TRBV19 and J is TRBJ1-6; 11 bases are a match to TRBD1. Germline CDR1 and CDR2: LNHDA and SQIVND (reference sequence). Unmatched junction bases numbered 2, after V lost 4 bases and J lost 9 bases. The CDR3 is made up of 14 amino acids. CDR3 coding DNA: TGTGCCAGTAGTAGCGGACAGGGGGCTTCACCCCTCCACTTT. Translated: CASSSGQGASPLHF. Complete variable domain (other parts from reference TRBV19 and TRBJ1-6): DGGITQSPKYLFRKEGQNVTLSCEQNLNHDAMYWYRQDPGQGLRLIYYSQIVNDFQKGDIAEGYSVSREKKESFPLTVTSAQKNPTAFYLCASSSGQGASPLHFGNGTRLTVT.

The chain links TRBV7-3 to TRBJ2-7; D unclear. The length of the CDR3 is 14 residues. The V gene's germline CDR1 is SGHTA and CDR2 FQGTGA. V was pared by 5 bases and J by 5 bases, with 16 bases between. The CDR3 here is CASSNPPGLHEQYF. CDR3 DNA sequence: TGTGCCAGCAGCAACCCCCCCGGTCTCCACGAGCAGTACTTC. Full variable domain (outside the CDR3, taken from reference TRBV7-3 and TRBJ2-7): GAGVSQTPSNKVTEKGKYVELRCDPISGHTALYWYRQSLGQGPEFLIYFQGTGAADDSGLPNDRFFAVRPEGSVSTLKIQRTERGDSAVYLCASSNPPGLHEQYFGPGTRLTVT.

The DNA for the CDR3 is TGTGCCAGTAGTCTGGGACTAGCGGTGGATACGCAGTATTTT. Translating it yields CASSLGLAVDTQYF. The chain combines TRBV19 with TRBJ2-3; 11 bases are a match to TRBD2. CDR1 and CDR2 from the germline V gene are LNHDA and SQIVND (reference sequence). CDR3 size: 14 residues. V was clipped by 5 bases and J by 6 bases; unmatched bases: 4.

This clone occurred many times. This chain links TRBV6-2 or TRBV6-3 with TRBJ2-5; maybe TRBD1 (5 bases). V lost 3 bases, J lost 3 bases, and 11 bases lay in between. The CDR3 totals 14 residues. CDR1 is MNHEY and CDR2 is SVGEGT in the germline V gene. CDR3 coding DNA: TGTGCCAGCAGTTATACGCAGGGTGAAGAGACCCAGTACTTC. Translation: CASSYTQGEETQYF.

The chain recombines TRBV4-1 with TRBJ2-3, with 8 bases that match TRBD2. The J segment lost 0 bases and the V segment lost 4 bases, leaving 6 bases of the junction unmatched. Germline V CDR1 and CDR2: MGHRA, YSYEKL. The CDR3 extends over 16 amino acids. As DNA, the CDR3 is TGCGCCAGCAGCCCACATAGCGGGGCTAGCACAGATACGCAGTATTTT. It translates to CASSPHSGASTDTQYF.

The rearrangement joins TRBV24-1 to TRBJ1-2; possible D gene TRBD1, 6 bases. This CDR3 has 13 amino acids. Trimming pared 3 bases from V and 8 bases from J, leaving 12 bases between. Germline lookup yields CDR1 KGHDR and CDR2 SFDVKD. DNA for the CDR3: TGTGCCACCAGTGATAACAGGGCTAAAGGCTACACCTTC. This translates into CATSDNRAKGYTF.

The V and J genes are TRBV5-6 and TRBJ1-5, with D unresolved. CDR1 is SGHDT, CDR2 YYEEEE, per germline. Between the trimmed V and J ends, which lost 3 bases and 0 bases, there was a span of 7 bases. This CDR3 has 14 residues. The CDR3 nucleotides are TGTGCCAGCAGCTCGGGAGATAGCAATCAGCCCCAGCATTTT. Protein sequence: CASSSGDSNQPQHF.

This clone has a single count. The CDR3 loop reads CASSFRQGRGETQYF. As DNA, the CDR3 is TGCGCCAGCAGCTTTCGACAGGGGCGGGGGGAGACCCAGTACTTC. This chain links TRBV5-1 with TRBJ2-5; tentative D call: TRBD1 (8 bases). The V gene's germline CDR1 is SGHRS and CDR2 YFSETQ. The V end lost 2 bases, the J end lost 5 bases, and 16 bases lay between the germline ends. The length of the CDR3 is 15 residues.

The rearrangement joins TRBV7-9 to TRBJ1-4, with D perhaps matching TRBD1 (6 bases). The CDR3 runs to 15 residues. Germline assignment: CDR1 SEHNR and CDR2 FQNEAQ (reference sequence). The germline V and J ends were trimmed by 2 bases and 8 bases, with 15 bases remaining between them. The CDR3 loop reads CASSLLGQGLEKLFF. Written as DNA, the CDR3 is TGTGCCAGCAGCTTACTCGGGCAGGGGCTAGAAAAACTGTTTTTT.

The chain couples TRBV11-2 to TRBJ2-2; 10 bases match TRBD2. The CDR3 has 17 residues. V shed 3 bases, J shed 1 base, and the junction held 5 bases outside the gene matches. The germline V gene encodes CDR1 SGHAT and CDR2 FQNNGV. CDR3 coding DNA: TGTGCCAGCAGCTTTTCCGGGACTAGCGTGAACACCGGGGAGCTGTTTTTT. It translates to CASSFSGTSVNTGELFF.

The chain employs TRBV9 and TRBJ2-3; 8 bases fit TRBD2. CDR1 SGDLS and CDR2 YYNGEE come from the germline V gene. The J segment lost 4 bases and the V segment lost 4 bases, leaving 5 bases of the junction unmatched. CDR3 length equals 14 residues. This chain's CDR3 is CASSPGGLADTQYF. CDR3 nucleotide sequence: TGTGCCAGCAGCCCGGGGGGGCTCGCAGATACGCAGTATTTT.

The CDR3 DNA sequence: TGTGCCAGCAGTCGGACGGGGAGCACCAAAAACATTCAGTACTTC. Translation: CASSRTGSTKNIQYF. V usage is TRBV27 and J usage is TRBJ2-4; D is perhaps TRBD2 (5 bases). Germline CDR1 is MNHEY and CDR2 is SMNVEV (reference sequence). The CDR3 extends over 15 amino acids. Trimming left V 5 bases short and J 2 bases short, with 13 bases between.

This CDR3 reads CSVAVSYEQYF. The CDR3 region has the DNA TGCAGCGTTGCGGTATCCTACGAGCAGTACTTC. This chain links TRBV29-1 with TRBJ2-7; no definite D call. The CDR3 extends over 11 amino acids. V lost 4 bases, J lost 1 base, and 5 bases lay in between. CDR1 and CDR2 from the germline V gene are SQVTM and ANQGSEA.